Here is one TCR beta chain with its context. Its antigen is not known. The entry originates in a study of shared clonotypes between healthy human individuals. Overall study context: CD4 naive and CD4 memory each took three plates per donor, while CD8 naive took two and CD8 memory one. Broader study findings: What naive subsets generally showed was a larger estimated richness than memory subsets showed.

In the authors' workflow: Filtering differed because ImmunoSEQ produced junction-only sequences that carried no quality scores. Repertoires were generated with immunoSEQ multiplex PCR, while TCRdb's copy carries only in-frame clones and drops some. V, J and clone size are taken as reported in that table, and D and trimming were inferred from the DNA itself. The table has more than 900,000 clones, around three quarters seen once. The V end was cut by 1 base, the J end by 0 bases, with 10 bases between. The CDR3 contains 16 residues. The V gene's germline CDR1 is SGHVS and CDR2 FQNEAQ. The TCR sequence derives from a young man in good health. Some clones in this sample may be carry-over from other donors' samples. The rearrangement joins TRBV7-8 to TRBJ1-5, with D perhaps matching TRBD1 (5 bases). Sequenced input: memory CD4+ T cells from PBMCs. Sample subset: CD45RA-negative fraction. The CDR3, as DNA: TGTGCCAGCAGCTTAGTGCCGACAGCTAGCAATCAGCCCCAGCATTTT. Protein sequence: CASSLVPTASNQPQHF.